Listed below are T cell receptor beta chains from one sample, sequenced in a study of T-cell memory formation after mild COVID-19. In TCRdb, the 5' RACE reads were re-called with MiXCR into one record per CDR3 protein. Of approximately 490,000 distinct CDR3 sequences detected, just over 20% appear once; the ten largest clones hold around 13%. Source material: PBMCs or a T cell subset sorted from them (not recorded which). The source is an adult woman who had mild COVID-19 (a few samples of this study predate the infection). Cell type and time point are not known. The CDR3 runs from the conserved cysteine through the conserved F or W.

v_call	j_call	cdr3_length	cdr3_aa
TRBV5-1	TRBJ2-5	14	CASSPSLAQETQYF
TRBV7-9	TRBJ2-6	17	CASSTRTESSGANVLTF
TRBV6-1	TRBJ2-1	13	CASTKGPDNEQFF
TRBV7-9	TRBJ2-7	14	CASSSWAVAYEQYF
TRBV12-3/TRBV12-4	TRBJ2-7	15	CASSFGGRMGYEQYF
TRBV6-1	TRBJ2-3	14	CATTTSGSTDTQYF
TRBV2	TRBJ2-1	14	CASREEGSYNEQFF
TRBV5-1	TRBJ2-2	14	CASSSGGTTGELFF
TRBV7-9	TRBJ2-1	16	CASSYTGPHSYNEQFF
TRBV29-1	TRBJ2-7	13	CSVEDRTSYEQYF
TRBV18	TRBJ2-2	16	CASSPPSTGNPGELFF
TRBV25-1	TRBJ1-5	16	CASSETTTGINQPQHF
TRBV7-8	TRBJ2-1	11	CASSLSDEQFF
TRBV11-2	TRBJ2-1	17	CASRQIKTSGSGNEQFF
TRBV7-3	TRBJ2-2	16	CASSSTGTQNTGELFF
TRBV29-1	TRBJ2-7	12	CSVEDRDYEQYF
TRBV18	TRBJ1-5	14	CASSPQGLNQPQHF
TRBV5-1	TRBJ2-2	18	CASSPSLTRQTYTGELFF
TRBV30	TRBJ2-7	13	CAWKRGQGGEQYF
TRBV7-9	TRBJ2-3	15	CASSLGSGVTDTQYF
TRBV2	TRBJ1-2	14	CASLDRVLSHGYTF
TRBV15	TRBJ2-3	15	CATSTHGRGTDTQYF
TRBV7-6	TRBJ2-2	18	CASSLGPPLEARSGELFF
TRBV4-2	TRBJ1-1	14	CASSPDRGFTEAFF
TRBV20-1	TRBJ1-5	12	CSARKGNQPQHF
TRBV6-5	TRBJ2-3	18	CASSSPPWGTGWSDTQYF
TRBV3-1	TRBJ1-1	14	CASSHRQGVAEAFF
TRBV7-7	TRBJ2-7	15	CASSPGNSGSDEQYF
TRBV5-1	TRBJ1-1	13	CASSSPGSPEAFF
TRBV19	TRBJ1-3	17	CASSRDSGGIAGNTIYF
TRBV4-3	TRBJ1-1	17	CASSHYSGVRQNTEAFF
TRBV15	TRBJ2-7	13	CATSQRSEHEQYF
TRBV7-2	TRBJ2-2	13	CASSPRWTGELFF
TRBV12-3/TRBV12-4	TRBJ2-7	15	CASSSRQGLSYEQYF
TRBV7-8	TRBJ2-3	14	CASSSSGRPGAQYF
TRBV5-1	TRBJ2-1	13	CASSAWVGAEQFF
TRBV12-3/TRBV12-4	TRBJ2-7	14	CASSVTGTTYEQYF
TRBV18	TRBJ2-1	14	CASSPPEGPNEQFF
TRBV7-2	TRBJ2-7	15	CASRLESSSPYEQYF
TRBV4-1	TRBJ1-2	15	CASSQGGQGPYGYTF